This T cell receptor beta chain was profiled in a study of blood T cell repertoires in COVID-19. Sequencing used immunoSEQ multiplex PCR; TCRdb keeps in-frame clones, though not all of them. The table includes around 59,000 clones, 78% detected once. The V end was cut by 5 bases, the J end by 9 bases, with 20 bases between. Germline CDR1 is SEHNR and CDR2 is FQNEAQ (reference sequence). This CDR3 spans 16 amino acids. This sequence originates from an elderly man with acute or convalescent COVID-19. Input material: peripheral blood. The chain employs TRBV7-9 and TRBJ1-6; maybe TRBD1 (6 bases). The CDR3 region has the DNA TGTGCCAGCAGCCCACGGGGGGGGGCCCACGGTTCACCCCTCCACTTT. Its protein is CASSPRGGAHGSPLHF.